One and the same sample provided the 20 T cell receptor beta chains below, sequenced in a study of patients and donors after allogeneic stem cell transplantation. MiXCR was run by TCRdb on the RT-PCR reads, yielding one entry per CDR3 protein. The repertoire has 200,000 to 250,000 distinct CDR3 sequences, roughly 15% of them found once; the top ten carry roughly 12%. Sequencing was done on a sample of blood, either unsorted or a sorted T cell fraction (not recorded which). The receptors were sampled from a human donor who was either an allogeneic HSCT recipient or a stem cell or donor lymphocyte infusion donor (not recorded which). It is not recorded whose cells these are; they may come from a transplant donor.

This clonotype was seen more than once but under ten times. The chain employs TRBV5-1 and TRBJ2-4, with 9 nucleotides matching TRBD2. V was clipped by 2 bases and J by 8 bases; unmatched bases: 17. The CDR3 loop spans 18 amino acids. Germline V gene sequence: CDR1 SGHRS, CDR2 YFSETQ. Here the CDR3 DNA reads TGCGCCAGCAGCTTCTTGGGCCTTAGCGGGAGTAGGGGGGACATTCAGTACTTC. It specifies CASSFLGLSGSRGDIQYF.

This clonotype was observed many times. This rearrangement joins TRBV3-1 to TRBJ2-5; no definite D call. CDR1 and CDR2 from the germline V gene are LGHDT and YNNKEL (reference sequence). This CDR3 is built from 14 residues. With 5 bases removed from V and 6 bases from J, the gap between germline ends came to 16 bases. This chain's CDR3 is CASSNYNHGKTQYF. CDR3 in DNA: TGTGCCAGCAGCAATTATAACCATGGAAAGACCCAGTACTTC.

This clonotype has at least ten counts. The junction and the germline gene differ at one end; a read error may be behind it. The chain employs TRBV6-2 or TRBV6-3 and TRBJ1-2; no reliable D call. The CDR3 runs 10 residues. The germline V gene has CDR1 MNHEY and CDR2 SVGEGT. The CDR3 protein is CASSYRGLAF. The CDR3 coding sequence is TGTGCCAGCAGTTACCGCGGCCTGGCCTTC.

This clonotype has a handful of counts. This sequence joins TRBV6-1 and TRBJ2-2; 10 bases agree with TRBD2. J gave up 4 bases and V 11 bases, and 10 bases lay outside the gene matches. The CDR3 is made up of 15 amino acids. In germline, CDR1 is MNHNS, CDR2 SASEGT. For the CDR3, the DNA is TGTGCCCTATCGCGGGCTAGCGGGAGCACCGGGGAGCTGTTTTTT. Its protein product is CALSRASGSTGELFF.

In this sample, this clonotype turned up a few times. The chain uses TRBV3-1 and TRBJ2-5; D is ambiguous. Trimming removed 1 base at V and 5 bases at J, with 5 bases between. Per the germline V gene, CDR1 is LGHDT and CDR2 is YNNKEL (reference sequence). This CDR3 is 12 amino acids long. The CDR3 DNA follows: TGTGCCAGCAGCCAAGGCATGGAGACCCAGTACTTC. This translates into CASSQGMETQYF.

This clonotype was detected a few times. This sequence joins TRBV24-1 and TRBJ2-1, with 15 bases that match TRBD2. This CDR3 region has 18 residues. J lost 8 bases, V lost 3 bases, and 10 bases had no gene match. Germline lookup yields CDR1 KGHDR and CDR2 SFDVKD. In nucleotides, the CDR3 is TGTGCCACCAGTGATCCCTGGACTAGCGGGAGGGCCGAGGATGAGCAGTTCTTC. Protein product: CATSDPWTSGRAEDEQFF.

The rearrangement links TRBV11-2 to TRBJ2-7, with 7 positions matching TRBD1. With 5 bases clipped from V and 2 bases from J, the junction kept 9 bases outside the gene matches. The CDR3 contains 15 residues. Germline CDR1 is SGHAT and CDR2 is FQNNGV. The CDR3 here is CASSTYRGQAYEQYF. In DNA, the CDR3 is TGTGCCAGCAGCACCTACAGGGGTCAGGCCTACGAGCAGTACTTC.

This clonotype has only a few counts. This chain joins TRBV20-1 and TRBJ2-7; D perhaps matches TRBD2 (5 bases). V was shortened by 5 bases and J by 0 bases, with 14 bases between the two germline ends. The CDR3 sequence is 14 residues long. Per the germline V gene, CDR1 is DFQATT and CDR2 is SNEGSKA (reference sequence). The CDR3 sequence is CSAGRAASSYEQYF. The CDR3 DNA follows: TGCAGTGCTGGGCGGGCGGCAAGCTCCTACGAGCAGTACTTC.

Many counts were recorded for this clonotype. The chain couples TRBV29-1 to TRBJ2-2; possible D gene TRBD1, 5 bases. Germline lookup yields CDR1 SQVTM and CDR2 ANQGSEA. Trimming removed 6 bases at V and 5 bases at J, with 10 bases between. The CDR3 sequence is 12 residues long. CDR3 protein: CSVQTATGELFF. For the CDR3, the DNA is TGCAGCGTCCAGACAGCAACCGGGGAGCTGTTTTTT.

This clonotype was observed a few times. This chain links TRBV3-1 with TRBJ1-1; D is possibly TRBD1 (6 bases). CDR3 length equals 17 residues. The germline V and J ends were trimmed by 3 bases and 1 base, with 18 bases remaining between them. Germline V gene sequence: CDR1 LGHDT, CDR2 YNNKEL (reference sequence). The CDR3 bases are TGTGCCAGCAGCCAGGGGGGACATTGGGAGGAGAACACTGAAGCTTTCTTT. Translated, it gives CASSQGGHWEENTEAFF.

This CDR3 reads CASSQDRLAIPGYF. The CDR3 DNA is TGCGCCAGCAGCCAAGACCGCCTAGCAATCCCAGGGTATTTT. This rearrangement joins TRBV4-1 to TRBJ2-3; possible D gene TRBD2, 5 bases. The CDR3 sequence is 14 residues long. The V and J ends lost 0 bases and 14 bases respectively, with 18 bases between them. Germline V gene lookup returns CDR1 MGHRA and CDR2 YSYEKL.

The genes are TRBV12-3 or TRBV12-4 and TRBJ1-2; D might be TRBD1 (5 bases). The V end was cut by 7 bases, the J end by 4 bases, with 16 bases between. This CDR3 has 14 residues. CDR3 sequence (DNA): TGTGCCAGCAACTTGCAGGGAACTTTCTATGGCTACACCTTC. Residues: CASNLQGTFYGYTF.

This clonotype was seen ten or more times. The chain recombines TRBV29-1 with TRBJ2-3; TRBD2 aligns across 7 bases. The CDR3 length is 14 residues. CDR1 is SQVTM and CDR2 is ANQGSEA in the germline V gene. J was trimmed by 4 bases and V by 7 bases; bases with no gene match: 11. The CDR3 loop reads CSAQLALRADTQYF. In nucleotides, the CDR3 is TGCAGCGCCCAACTAGCGTTAAGGGCAGATACGCAGTATTTT.

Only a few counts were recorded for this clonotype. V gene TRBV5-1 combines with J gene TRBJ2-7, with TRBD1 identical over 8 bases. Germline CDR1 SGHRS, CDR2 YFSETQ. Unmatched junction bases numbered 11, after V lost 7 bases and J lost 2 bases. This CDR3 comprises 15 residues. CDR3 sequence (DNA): TGCGCCAGCGTGGAGGGGGGACAGGCCCCCTACGAGCAGTACTTC. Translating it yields CASVEGGQAPYEQYF.

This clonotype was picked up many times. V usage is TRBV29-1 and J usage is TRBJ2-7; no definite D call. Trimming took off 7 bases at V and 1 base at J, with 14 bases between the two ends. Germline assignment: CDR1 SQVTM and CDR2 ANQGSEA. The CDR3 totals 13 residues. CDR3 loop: CSARGRSSYEQYF. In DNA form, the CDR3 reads TGCAGCGCCCGCGGCCGCAGTTCCTACGAGCAGTACTTC.

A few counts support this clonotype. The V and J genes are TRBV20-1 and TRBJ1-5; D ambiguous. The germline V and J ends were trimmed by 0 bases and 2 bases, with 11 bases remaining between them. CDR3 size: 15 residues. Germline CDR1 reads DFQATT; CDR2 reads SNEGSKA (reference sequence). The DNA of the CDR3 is TGCAGTGCTAGAGATCTCGGTCAGGGCAATCAGCCCCAGCATTTT. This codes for CSARDLGQGNQPQHF.

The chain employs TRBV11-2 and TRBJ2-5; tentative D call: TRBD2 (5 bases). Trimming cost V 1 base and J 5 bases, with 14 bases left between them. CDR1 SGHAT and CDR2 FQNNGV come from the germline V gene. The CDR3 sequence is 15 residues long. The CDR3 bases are TGTGCCAGCAGCTTAGCCGGGTCTCAGCGGGAGACCCAGTACTTC. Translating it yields CASSLAGSQRETQYF.

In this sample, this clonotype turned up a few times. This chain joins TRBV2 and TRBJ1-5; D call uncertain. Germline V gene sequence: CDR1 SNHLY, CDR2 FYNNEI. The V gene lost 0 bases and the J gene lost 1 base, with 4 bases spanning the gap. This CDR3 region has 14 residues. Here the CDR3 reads CASSEAESNQPQHF. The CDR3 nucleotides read TGTGCCAGCAGTGAAGCCGAAAGCAATCAGCCCCAGCATTTT.

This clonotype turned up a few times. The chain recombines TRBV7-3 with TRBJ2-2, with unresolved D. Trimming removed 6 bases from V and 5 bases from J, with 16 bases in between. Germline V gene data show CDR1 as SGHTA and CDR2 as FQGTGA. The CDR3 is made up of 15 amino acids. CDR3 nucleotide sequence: TGTGCCAGCAGACCCTCTGAGGTGCCTACCGGGGAGCTGTTTTTT. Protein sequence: CASRPSEVPTGELFF.

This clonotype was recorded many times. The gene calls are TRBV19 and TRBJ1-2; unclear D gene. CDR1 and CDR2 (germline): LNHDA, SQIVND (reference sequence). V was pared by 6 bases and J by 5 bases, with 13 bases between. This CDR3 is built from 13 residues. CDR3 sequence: CASSAMRRYGYTF. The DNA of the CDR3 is TGTGCCAGTAGCGCTATGAGGCGTTATGGCTACACCTTC.